The 9 T cell receptor beta chains reported below all come from one sample, sequenced in a study of blood T cell repertoires in COVID-19. TCRdb's copy holds only in-frame clones and misses some; the assay was immunoSEQ multiplex PCR. The sample shows over 300,000 clones, roughly 85% of them seen only once. Sequencing was performed on peripheral blood. The receptors were sampled from a human donor in a cohort sampled during active COVID-19.

The genes are TRBV7-9 and TRBJ1-5; TRBD1 matches 8 bases. V lost 4 bases, J lost 2 bases, and 1 base stayed unmatched. The CDR3 totals 14 residues. The germline CDR1 and CDR2 sequences are SEHNR and FQNEAQ (reference sequence). CDR3 nucleotides: TGTGCCAGCAGCTGGGGACAGGGCAATCAGCCCCAGCATTTT. Translating it yields CASSWGQGNQPQHF.

The J gene is TRBJ2-2, the V gene TRBV28, with 9 bases identical to TRBD1. The CDR3 consists of 15 residues. V dropped 4 bases and J dropped 6; count of bases not matched to a gene: 6. Germline V gene sequence: CDR1 MDHEN, CDR2 SYDVKM. The CDR3 here is CASSSPGQGPGELFF. The CDR3 DNA is TGTGCCAGCAGTTCCCCGGGACAGGGTCCCGGGGAGCTGTTTTTT.

The V and J genes are TRBV7-9 and TRBJ2-1; 10 bases map to TRBD1. The V gene end was trimmed by 7 bases and the J gene end by 5 bases; junction bases not matched to a gene: 8. CDR1 is SEHNR, CDR2 FQNEAQ, per germline (reference sequence). The CDR3 covers 15 residues. CDR3 nucleotide sequence: TGTGCCAGCACCCCCCGGGACAGGGGAAACAATGAGCAGTTCTTC. Residues: CASTPRDRGNNEQFF. Based on the CDR3 plus reference TRBV7-9 and TRBJ2-1, the full variable domain is DTGVSQNPRHKITKRGQNVTFRCDPISEHNRLYWYRQTLGQGPEFLTYFQNEAQLEKSRLLSDRFSAERPKGSFSTLEIQRTEQGDSAMYLCASTPRDRGNNEQFFGPGTRLTVL.

This chain joins TRBV20-1 and TRBJ2-7, with D maybe TRBD2 (6 bases). The CDR3 is made up of 12 amino acids. Per the germline V gene, CDR1 is DFQATT and CDR2 is SNEGSKA (reference sequence). V gave up 3 bases and J gave up 6 bases, with 12 bases separating them. The CDR3 coding sequence is TGCAGTGCTAGTCTGGGGGACTCCGAGCAGTACTTC. Translation gives CSASLGDSEQYF.

The chain links TRBV12-5 to TRBJ2-1; the D gene is possibly TRBD2 (7 bases). CDR3 length: 14 amino acids. Germline V gene lookup returns CDR1 LGHNT and CDR2 FRNRAP. Trimming shortened V by 1 base and J by 8 bases, and 12 bases separated the two germline ends. This chain's CDR3 is CASGLARGRDEQFF. Written as DNA, the CDR3 is TGTGCTAGTGGTTTGGCGCGGGGGCGGGATGAGCAGTTCTTC.

The V call is TRBV5-4, the J call TRBJ2-1; D is perhaps TRBD2 (6 bases). Trimming cost V 3 bases and J 6 bases, with 10 bases left between them. This CDR3 has 13 residues. The germline V gene encodes CDR1 SGHNT and CDR2 YYREEE (reference sequence). This CDR3 is CASSSGTFNEQFF. Here the CDR3 DNA reads TGTGCCAGCAGCTCCGGGACTTTCAATGAGCAGTTCTTC. The whole variable domain, remainder taken from reference TRBV5-4 and TRBJ2-1, is ETGVTQSPTHLIKTRGQQVTLRCSSQSGHNTVSWYQQALGQGPQFIFQYYREEENGRGNFPPRFSGLQFPNYSSELNVNALELDDSALYLCASSSGTFNEQFFGPGTRLTVL.

V usage is TRBV7-3 and J usage is TRBJ2-7; TRBD1 agrees at 9 bases. V lost 5 bases to trimming and J lost 5 bases; unmatched junction nucleotides: 13. This CDR3 comprises 16 residues. Germline lookup yields CDR1 SGHTA and CDR2 FQGTGA. CDR3 loop: CASSAHWDRESDEQYF. The CDR3 DNA reads as TGTGCCAGCAGCGCCCATTGGGACAGGGAATCGGACGAGCAGTACTTC. Drawing the rest from reference TRBV7-3 and TRBJ2-7, the complete variable domain is GAGVSQTPSNKVTEKGKYVELRCDPISGHTALYWYRQSLGQGPEFLIYFQGTGAADDSGLPNDRFFAVRPEGSVSTLKIQRTERGDSAVYLCASSAHWDRESDEQYFGPGTRLTVT.

This clone was recorded once. The CDR3 nucleotides are TGTGCCAGCAGTCAGGGGGTCCCAGGGAATGGCTACACCTTC. Translation: CASSQGVPGNGYTF. The rearrangement links TRBV27 to TRBJ1-2; TRBD1 aligns across 7 bases. Germline V gene lookup returns CDR1 MNHEY and CDR2 SMNVEV (reference sequence). This CDR3 spans 14 amino acids. Losses at the gene ends were 5 bases for V and 6 bases for J; bases not matched to a gene: 9.

The gene calls are TRBV7-2 and TRBJ2-7; TRBD2 matches at 9 bases. Per the germline V gene, CDR1 is SGHTA and CDR2 is FQGNSA. The CDR3 has 16 residues. J gave up 0 bases and V 3 bases, and 6 bases lay outside the gene matches. Here the CDR3 reads CASSFSSGVSSYEQYF. In DNA form, the CDR3 reads TGTGCCAGCAGCTTCTCTAGCGGGGTTAGCTCCTACGAGCAGTACTTC.